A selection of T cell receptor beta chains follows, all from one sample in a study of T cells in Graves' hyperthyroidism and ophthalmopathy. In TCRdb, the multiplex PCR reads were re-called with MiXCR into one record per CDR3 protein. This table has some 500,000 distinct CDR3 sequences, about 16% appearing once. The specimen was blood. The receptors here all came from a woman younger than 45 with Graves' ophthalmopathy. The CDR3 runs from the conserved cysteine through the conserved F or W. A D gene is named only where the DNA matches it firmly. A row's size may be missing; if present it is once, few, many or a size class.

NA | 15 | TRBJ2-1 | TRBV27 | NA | CASSPGTAVYNEQFF | TGTGCCAGCAGTCCCGGGACCGCGGTTTACAATGAGCAGTTCTTC
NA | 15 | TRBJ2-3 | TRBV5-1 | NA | CASSLDRVGTDTQYF | TGCGCCAGCAGCTTGGATCGGGTGGGCACAGATACGCAGTATTTT
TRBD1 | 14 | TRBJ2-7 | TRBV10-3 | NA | CAMSGTGLTYEQYF | TGTGCCATGTCCGGGACAGGGCTTACCTACGAGCAGTACTTC
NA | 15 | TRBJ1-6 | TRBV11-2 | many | CASSLEPGASSPLHF | TGTGCCAGCAGCTTAGAGCCGGGCGCCTCTTCACCCCTCCACTTT
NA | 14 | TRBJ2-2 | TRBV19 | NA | CASSGDFNTGELFF | TGTGCCAGTAGTGGGGACTTCAACACCGGGGAGCTGTTTTTT
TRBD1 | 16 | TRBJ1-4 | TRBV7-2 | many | CASRLEHRGANEKLFF | TGTGCCAGCAGACTCGAGCACAGGGGGGCTAATGAAAAACTGTTTTTT
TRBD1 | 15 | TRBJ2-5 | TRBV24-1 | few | CATSDSGQGRETQYF | TGTGCCACCAGTGATTCTGGACAGGGCAGAGAGACCCAGTACTTC
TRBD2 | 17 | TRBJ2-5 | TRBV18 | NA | CASSPGTSGSGQETQYF | TGTGCCAGCTCACCAGGGACTAGCGGGAGCGGCCAAGAGACCCAGTACTTC
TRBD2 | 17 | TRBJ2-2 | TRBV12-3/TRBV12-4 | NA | CASSPRLAGIKTGELFF | TGTGCCAGCAGTCCAAGACTAGCGGGAATTAAGACCGGGGAGCTGTTTTTT
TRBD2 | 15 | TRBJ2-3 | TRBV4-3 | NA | CASSQDRATSGTQYF | TGCGCCAGCAGCCAAGATCGAGCCACTAGCGGGACGCAGTATTTT
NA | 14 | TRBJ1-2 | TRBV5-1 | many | CASSPVVGEGGYTF | TGCGCCAGCAGCCCGGTCGTCGGGGAGGGAGGCTACACCTTC
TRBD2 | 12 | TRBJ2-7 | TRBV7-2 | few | CASSISGAEQYF | TGTGCCAGCAGCATTAGCGGGGCCGAGCAGTACTTC
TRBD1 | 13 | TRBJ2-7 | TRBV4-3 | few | CASSPGQVDEQYF | TGCGCCAGCAGCCCTGGACAGGTCGACGAGCAGTACTTC
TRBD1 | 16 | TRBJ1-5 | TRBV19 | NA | CASSMTDRVKNQPQHF | TGTGCCAGTAGTATGACGGACAGGGTCAAGAATCAGCCCCAGCATTTT
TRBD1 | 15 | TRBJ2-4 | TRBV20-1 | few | CSAIGTDLAKNIQYF | TGCAGTGCTATAGGGACAGATCTAGCCAAAAACATTCAGTACTTC
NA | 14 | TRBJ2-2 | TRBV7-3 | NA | CASSSGATTGELFF | TGTGCCAGCAGCTCCGGGGCCACCACCGGGGAGCTGTTTTTT
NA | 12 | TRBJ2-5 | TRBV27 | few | CASGRERETQYF | TGTGCCAGCGGGCGAGAAAGAGAGACCCAGTACTTC
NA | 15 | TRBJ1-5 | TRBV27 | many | CASSWVGQSNQPQHF | TGTGCCAGCAGTTGGGTCGGGCAATCCAATCAGCCCCAGCATTTT
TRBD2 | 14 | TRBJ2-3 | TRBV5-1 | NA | CASKAGVSTDSQYF | TGCGCCAGCAAGGCGGGAGTTTCCACAGATTCGCAGTATTTT
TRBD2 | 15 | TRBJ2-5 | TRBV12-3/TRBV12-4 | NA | CASSSPGLAARAQYF | TGTGCCAGCAGTTCCCCGGGACTAGCGGCCCGGGCCCAGTACTTC
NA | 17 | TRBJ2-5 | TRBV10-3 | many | CAISESEWRLPMETQYF | TGTGCCATCAGTGAGTCTGAGTGGCGCCTCCCGATGGAGACCCAGTACTTC
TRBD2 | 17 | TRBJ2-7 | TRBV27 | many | CASSLRPSGAYSYEQYF | TGTGCCAGCAGTTTACGTCCCAGCGGGGCTTACTCCTACGAGCAGTACTTC
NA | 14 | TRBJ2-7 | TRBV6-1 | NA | CASSQEPSSYEQYF | TGTGCCAGTTCGCAGGAACCGAGCTCCTACGAGCAGTACTTC
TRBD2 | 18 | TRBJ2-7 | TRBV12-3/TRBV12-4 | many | CASSLEAAGGGFSDEQYF | TGTGCCAGCAGTTTAGAGGCGGCGGGAGGTGGTTTTTCGGACGAGCAGTACTTC
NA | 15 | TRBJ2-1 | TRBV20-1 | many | CSATPPGRANNEQFF | TGCAGTGCGACCCCCCCTGGGCGGGCTAACAATGAGCAGTTCTTC
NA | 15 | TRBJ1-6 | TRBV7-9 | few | CASSLGTVLDSPLHF | TGTGCCAGCAGCTTAGGGACAGTACTGGATTCACCCCTCCACTTT
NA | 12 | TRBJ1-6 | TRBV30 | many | CAWLDIGSPLHF | TGTGCCTGGTTGGACATAGGGTCACCCCTCCACTTT
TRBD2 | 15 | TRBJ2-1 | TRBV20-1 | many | CSAKPLAGDYNEQFF | TGCAGTGCTAAGCCACTAGCGGGTGACTACAATGAGCAGTTCTTC
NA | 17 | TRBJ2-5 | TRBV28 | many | CASSAPGLGTGQETQYF | TGTGCCAGCAGTGCGCCGGGACTTGGAACGGGGCAAGAGACCCAGTACTTC
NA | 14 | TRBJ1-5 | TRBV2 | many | CASSTTVSNQPQHF | TGTGCCAGCAGCACTACAGTGAGCAATCAGCCCCAGCATTTT
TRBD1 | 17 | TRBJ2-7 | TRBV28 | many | CASSTVHGTGLPYEQYF | TGTGCCAGCAGTACCGTCCACGGGACAGGGTTACCCTACGAGCAGTACTTC
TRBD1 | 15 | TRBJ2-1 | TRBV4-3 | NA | CASSLTGGYYNEQFF | TGCGCCAGCAGCCTAACAGGGGGCTACTACAATGAGCAGTTCTTC
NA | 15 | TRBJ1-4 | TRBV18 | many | CASSPVAARNEKLFF | TGTGCCAGCTCACCTGTTGCAGCCCGAAATGAAAAACTGTTTTTT